This T cell receptor (beta chain) was retrieved from a study of HIV-infected children after antiretroviral therapy interruption. At the level of the study: Recorded EBV and CMV exposure existed for most children. Interruption-arm samples span weeks 0, 12, interruption end (24 or 48), and about 3 years post-study. Study results and caveats: The Gini coefficient of naive CD4+ repertoires rose, returning to baseline by 3 years.

Trimming shortened V by 0 bases and J by 7 bases, and 20 bases separated the two germline ends. CDR1 is SGHRS, CDR2 YFSETQ, per germline. CDR3 length: 16 amino acids. Remarks on this clonotype: Its antigen is not identified.

The TCR library was built from RNA with a 3' RACE protocol and unique molecular identifiers. Using its own MiXCR run on the 3' RACE reads, TCRdb lists one record per CDR3 protein. The table includes fewer than 100,000 distinct CDR3 sequences, approximately 6.9% detected once. As to treatment: PENTA 11 planned treatment interruption arm or continuous ART arm. Sorting from thawed PBMCs isolated naive CD4+ CD45RA+ CD45RO- T cells. The chain recombines TRBV5-1 with TRBJ2-7; a possible D gene is TRBD1 (7 bases). The sequence was collected from a pool of human donors with HIV. The sequenced sample was CD45RA+ CD4+ T cells from PBMCs, pooled from several time points, obtained from a donor given antiretroviral therapy, either interrupted or continuous. Subset meaning: naive CD4+ CD45RA+ CD45RO- T cells. This chain's CDR3 is CASSLDQGGVSGEQYF. In nucleotides, the CDR3 is TGCGCCAGCAGCTTGGATCAGGGGGGAGTTTCGGGGGAGCAGTACTTC. Filled out from reference TRBV5-1 and TRBJ2-7, the complete variable domain reads KAGVTQTPRYLIKTRGQQVTLSCSPISGHRSVSWYQQTPGQGLQFLFEYFSETQRNKGNFPGRFSGRQFSNSRSEMNVSTLELGDSALYLCASSLDQGGVSGEQYFGPGTRLTVT.